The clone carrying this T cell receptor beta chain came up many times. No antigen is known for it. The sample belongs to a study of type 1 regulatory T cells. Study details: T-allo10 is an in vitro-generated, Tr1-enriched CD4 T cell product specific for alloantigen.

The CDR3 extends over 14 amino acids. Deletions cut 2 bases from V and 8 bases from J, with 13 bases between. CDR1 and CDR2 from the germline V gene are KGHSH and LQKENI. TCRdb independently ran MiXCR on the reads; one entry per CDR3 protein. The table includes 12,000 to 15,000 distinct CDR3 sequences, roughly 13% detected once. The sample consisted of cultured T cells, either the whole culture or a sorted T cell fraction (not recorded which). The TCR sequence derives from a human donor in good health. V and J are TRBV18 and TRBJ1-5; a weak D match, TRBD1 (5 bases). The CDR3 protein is CASSPSRVMEPQHF. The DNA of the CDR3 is TGTGCCAGCTCACCATCCAGGGTCATGGAGCCCCAGCATTTT.